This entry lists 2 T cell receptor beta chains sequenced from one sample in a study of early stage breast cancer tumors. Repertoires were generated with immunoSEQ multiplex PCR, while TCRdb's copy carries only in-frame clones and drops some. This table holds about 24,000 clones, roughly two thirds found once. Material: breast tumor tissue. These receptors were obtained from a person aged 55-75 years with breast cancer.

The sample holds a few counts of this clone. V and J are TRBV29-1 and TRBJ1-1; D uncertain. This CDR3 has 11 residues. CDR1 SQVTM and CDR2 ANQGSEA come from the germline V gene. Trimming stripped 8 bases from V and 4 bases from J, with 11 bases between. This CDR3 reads CSTRPGTEAFF. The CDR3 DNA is TGCAGCACACGGCCGGGCACTGAAGCTTTCTTT.

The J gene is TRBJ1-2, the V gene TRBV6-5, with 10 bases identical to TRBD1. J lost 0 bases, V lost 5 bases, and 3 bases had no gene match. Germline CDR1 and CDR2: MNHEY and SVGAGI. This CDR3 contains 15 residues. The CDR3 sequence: CASSPDRGPNYGYTF. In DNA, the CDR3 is TGTGCCAGCAGTCCCGACAGGGGGCCTAACTATGGCTACACCTTC.